One T cell receptor (beta chain) is described in this entry. This specimen comes from a study of Tregs in tolerant kidney transplant recipients. Method: immunoSEQ multiplex PCR; TCRdb's copy keeps in-frame clones and lacks some. The sample has approximately 260,000 clones, about 80% seen once. CD4+CD25+CD127- Tregs, CD4+CD25- non-Tregs, CD4 and CD8 cells were sorted. This receptor was taken from a human donor in good health. Material for sequencing was CD4+ T cells from blood.

The CDR3 loop is CSVRGTSGRAPPSYNEQFF. The DNA of the CDR3 is TGCAGCGTCCGTGGGACTAGCGGGAGGGCTCCTCCCTCCTACAATGAGCAGTTCTTC. The rearrangement uses TRBV29-1 and TRBJ2-1, with 16 bases that match TRBD2. Unmatched junction bases numbered 11, after V lost 6 bases and J lost 0 bases. The CDR3 runs 19 residues. Germline V gene lookup returns CDR1 SQVTM and CDR2 ANQGSEA.